The clone carrying this T cell receptor (beta chain) has a handful of counts. Per germline, CDR1 SGHNT and CDR2 YENEEA. Trimming stripped 5 bases from V and 1 base from J, with 11 bases between. The CDR3 contains 14 residues. Through a sample-barcoded 5' primer and a J-beta primer mix, a second PCR was run for roughly 7 to 11 cycles. Carrying 12 random nucleotides, a template-switch adaptor labeled each individual cDNA molecule. One entry per CDR3 protein, called by TCRdb with MiXCR from the 5' RACE reads. The sample lists over 950,000 distinct CDR3 sequences, more than 30% occurring once. The data originate from a study of blood T cells in healthy people across ages. Donors were systemically healthy Caucasian individuals from Russia aged 6 to 90 years.

Sequencing was done on a sample of blood. The receptor was isolated from a man aged 18 to 30 in good health. This chain uses TRBV11-3 with TRBJ1-1, with D unresolved. Here the CDR3 DNA reads TGTGCCAGCAGCGTCGACGGACCGAACACTGAAGCTTTCTTT. It specifies CASSVDGPNTEAFF. The full variable domain, completed using reference TRBV11-3 and TRBJ1-1, is EAGVVQSPRYKIIEKKQPVAFWCNPISGHNTLYWYLQNLGQGPELLIRYENEEAVDDSQLPKDRFSAERLKGVDSTLKIQPAELGDSAVYLCASSVDGPNTEAFFGQGTRLTVV.